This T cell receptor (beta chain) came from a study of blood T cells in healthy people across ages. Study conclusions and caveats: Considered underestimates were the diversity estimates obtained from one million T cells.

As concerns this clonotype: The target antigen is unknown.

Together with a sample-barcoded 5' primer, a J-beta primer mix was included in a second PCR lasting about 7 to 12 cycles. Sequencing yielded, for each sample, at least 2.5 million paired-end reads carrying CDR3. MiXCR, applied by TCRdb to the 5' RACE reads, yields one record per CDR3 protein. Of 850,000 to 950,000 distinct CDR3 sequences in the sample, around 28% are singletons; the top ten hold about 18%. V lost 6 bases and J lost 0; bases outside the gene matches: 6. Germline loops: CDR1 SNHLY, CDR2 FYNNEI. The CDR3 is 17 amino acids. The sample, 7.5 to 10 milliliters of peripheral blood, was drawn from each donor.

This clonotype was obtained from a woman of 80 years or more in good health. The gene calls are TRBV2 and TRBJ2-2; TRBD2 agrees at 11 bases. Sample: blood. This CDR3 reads CASRTSGGAANTGELFF. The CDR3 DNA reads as TGTGCCAGCAGAACTAGCGGGGGCGCCGCGAACACCGGGGAGCTGTTTTTT. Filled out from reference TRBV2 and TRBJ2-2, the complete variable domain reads EPEVTQTPSHQVTQMGQEVILRCVPISNHLYFYWYRQILGQKVEFLVSFYNNEISEKSEIFDDQFSVERPDGSNFTLKIRSTKLEDSAMYFCASRTSGGAANTGELFFGEGSRLTVL.